This T cell receptor beta chain derives from a study of T-cell reconstitution after alpha-beta-depleted transplantation in children. Unique molecular identifiers were used to barcode this TCRbeta library. Each CDR3 protein gets one entry after TCRdb re-called the PCR reads with MiXCR. Of about 980,000 distinct CDR3 sequences listed, around 30% were seen once; the top ten hold about 28%. The CDR3 contains 11 residues. The ends lost 5 bases at V and 13 bases at J; junction bases unmatched: 3. CDR1 and CDR2 (germline): SGHTA, FQGNSA. Study-level findings and limits: At one year after transplant, newly produced T cells mostly accounted for T-cell counts and diversity. Where some patients showed high TCRbeta diversity at day 60, it came from recipient T cells and thymic progenitors that had survived.

On this clonotype: Its antigen is not known.

The genes are TRBV7-2 and TRBJ1-1; TRBD1 matches at 11 bases. The material sequenced was PBMCs, mostly from graft donor cells, taken 360 days after TCRalphabeta/CD19-depleted stem cell transplant. The clonotype was recovered from a boy less than two years old who had a stem cell transplant for SCID, so the T cells may come from the graft donor. The CDR3 DNA sequence: TGTGCCAGCAGCCGGACAGGGGGCTGTTTCTTT. This encodes CASSRTGGCFF.